The 19 T cell receptor beta chains in this list originate from one sample, sequenced in a study of identical twins. Using its own MiXCR run on the 5' RACE reads, TCRdb lists one record per CDR3 protein. This sample has some 790,000 distinct CDR3 sequences, with about 20% found just once. These data were also reused for a study on T cells expressing NK-cell markers.

Sequenced input: PBMCs. The receptors were sampled from a woman younger than 35 in good health.

This clonotype was picked up many times. This chain links TRBV12-3 or TRBV12-4 with TRBJ2-7; D not certain. With 5 bases removed from V and 0 bases from J, the gap between germline ends came to 20 bases. The CDR3 contains 17 residues. The CDR3 DNA is TGTGCCAGCAGTCCGGAGACGGACGTGTACCTCTCCTACGAGCAGTACTTC. This codes for CASSPETDVYLSYEQYF.

The genes are TRBV29-1 and TRBJ2-3, with D perhaps TRBD2 (6 bases). The CDR3 covers 15 residues. Germline CDR1 is SQVTM and CDR2 is ANQGSEA. V was trimmed by 3 bases and J by 0 bases, leaving 13 bases between them. The CDR3 reads CSVDSLGTSTDTQYF. CDR3 in DNA: TGCAGCGTTGACTCCCTCGGGACTAGCACAGATACGCAGTATTTT.

The V gene is TRBV20-1, the J gene TRBJ2-5; D is perhaps TRBD2 (5 bases). The CDR3 is 15 residues long. Germline V CDR1 and CDR2: DFQATT, SNEGSKA (reference sequence). V was shortened by 6 bases and J by 0 bases, with 17 bases between the two germline ends. CDR3 in DNA: TGCAGTGCAACTGGTCAGGTGGAGGACCAAGAGACCCAGTACTTC. Translating it yields CSATGQVEDQETQYF.

This clonotype was counted a few times. The CDR3 is CASSLAQLVGEQFF. DNA of the CDR3: TGTGCCAGCAGCTTAGCCCAACTAGTGGGTGAGCAGTTCTTC. The rearrangement uses TRBV7-2 and TRBJ2-1; possible D gene TRBD2, 5 bases. The CDR3 totals 14 residues. The V gene lost 0 bases and the J gene lost 9 bases, with 12 bases spanning the gap. The germline V gene encodes CDR1 SGHTA and CDR2 FQGNSA.

This clonotype has ten or more counts. The V call is TRBV12-3 or TRBV12-4, the J call TRBJ1-1, with a tentative D call TRBD1 (5 bases). This CDR3 region has 14 residues. V was pared by 1 base and J by 4 bases, with 10 bases between. The DNA for the CDR3 is TGTGCCAGCAGTTTAGGGTCGGGGGGCACTGAAGCTTTCTTT. Its protein is CASSLGSGGTEAFF.

The gene calls are TRBV5-6 and TRBJ2-7, with D tentatively TRBD1 (6 bases). CDR3 length: 16 amino acids. Trimming left V 4 bases short and J 3 bases short, with 20 bases between. CDR1 and CDR2 from the germline V gene are SGHDT and YYEEEE. The CDR3 here is CASSNPGTLLLYEQYF. CDR3 sequence (DNA): TGTGCCAGCAGCAACCCCGGGACACTCCTTCTCTACGAGCAGTACTTC.

The rearrangement joins TRBV20-1 to TRBJ2-1; possible D gene TRBD2, 6 bases. The germline gives CDR1 DFQATT, CDR2 SNEGSKA (reference sequence). The CDR3 runs 16 residues. Trimming took 0 bases from V and 0 from J, leaving 12 bases between them. CDR3 amino acids: CSARDYGTRSYNEQFF. As DNA, the CDR3 is TGCAGTGCTAGAGATTACGGGACTCGCTCCTACAATGAGCAGTTCTTC.

Only a few counts were recorded for this clonotype. The chain links TRBV9 to TRBJ2-2; 9 positions agree with TRBD1. V lost 2 bases and J lost 5; bases outside the gene matches: 4. There are 15 residues in the CDR3. Germline lookup yields CDR1 SGDLS and CDR2 YYNGEE. In DNA, the CDR3 is TGTGCCAGCAGCGTTGGGACAGGGTTAACCGGGGAGCTGTTTTTT. Its protein product is CASSVGTGLTGELFF.

J is TRBJ2-7 and V is TRBV5-4; the match to TRBD2 covers 9 bases. V shed 0 bases, J shed 2 bases, and the junction held 6 bases outside the gene matches. Germline lookup yields CDR1 SGHNT and CDR2 YYREEE (reference sequence). This CDR3 has 16 amino acids. Here the CDR3 reads CASSLGSLAGTYEQYF. DNA for the CDR3: TGTGCCAGCAGCTTGGGGTCCCTAGCGGGGACCTACGAGCAGTACTTC. The full variable domain, with the rest looked up from reference TRBV5-4 and TRBJ2-7, is ETGVTQSPTHLIKTRGQQVTLRCSSQSGHNTVSWYQQALGQGPQFIFQYYREEENGRGNFPPRFSGLQFPNYSSELNVNALELDDSALYLCASSLGSLAGTYEQYFGPGTRLTVT.

V gene TRBV13 combines with J gene TRBJ1-1; no reliable D call. V dropped 4 bases and J dropped 10 bases, with 4 bases sitting between them. The CDR3 has 9 residues. The germline V gene encodes CDR1 PRHDT and CDR2 FYEKMQ (reference sequence). CDR3 sequence reads: CASSSGAFF. Written as DNA, the CDR3 is TGTGCCAGCAGCTCCGGAGCTTTCTTT.

This clonotype occurred a few times. This sequence joins TRBV7-2 and TRBJ2-7; 8 nucleotides match TRBD1. Losses at the gene ends were 4 bases for V and 6 bases for J; bases not matched to a gene: 2. Germline CDR1 reads SGHTA; CDR2 reads FQGNSA. The CDR3 spans 12 residues. The CDR3 DNA sequence: TGTGCCAGCAGCTCGGACAGGGCCGAGCAGTACTTC. This sequence encodes CASSSDRAEQYF.

The rearrangement links TRBV4-2 to TRBJ2-7; maybe TRBD1 (5 bases). This CDR3 region has 15 residues. Germline V lookup: CDR1 LGHNA, CDR2 YNFKEQ. Trimming pared 1 base from V and 2 bases from J, leaving 12 bases between. CDR3 bases: TGTGCCAGCAGCCAAGGGACACTCGGGCCCTACGAGCAGTACTTC. Translated, it gives CASSQGTLGPYEQYF.

The rearrangement links TRBV4-2 to TRBJ2-7, with 12 bases fitting TRBD2. V dropped 0 bases and J dropped 9; count of bases not matched to a gene: 9. Germline CDR1 LGHNA, CDR2 YNFKEQ. The CDR3 has 16 residues. In DNA form, the CDR3 reads TGTGCCAGCAGCCAAGAGACTCTAGCGGGAGGGCTCGGGCAGTACTTC. Encoded protein: CASSQETLAGGLGQYF.

V and J are TRBV12-3 or TRBV12-4 and TRBJ1-2; D call uncertain. V was pared by 3 bases and J by 7 bases, with 6 bases between. The CDR3 is 11 amino acids. The CDR3 DNA sequence: TGTGCCAGCAGTTTCAGCGGTGGCTACACCTTC. Translated: CASSFSGGYTF.

V usage is TRBV9 and J usage is TRBJ1-4; perhaps TRBD1 as D (6 bases). CDR1 and CDR2 from the germline V gene are SGDLS and YYNGEE. The CDR3 has 15 residues. Trimming removed 4 bases from V and 4 bases from J, with 14 bases in between. The CDR3, as DNA: TGTGCCAGCAGCTCACAGACAGGAATTAATGAAAAACTGTTTTTT. Residues: CASSSQTGINEKLFF.

This clonotype was observed a few times. The chain is built from TRBV20-1 and TRBJ2-5, with 7 bases aligning to TRBD2. Per germline, CDR1 DFQATT and CDR2 SNEGSKA (reference sequence). The J segment lost 5 bases and the V segment lost 6 bases, leaving 15 bases of the junction unmatched. The CDR3 loop spans 15 amino acids. This CDR3 reads CSANSGGRVRETQYF. The DNA for the CDR3 is TGCAGTGCGAATAGTGGGGGGAGGGTAAGGGAGACCCAGTACTTC.

This clonotype was detected only a few times. At one of its ends the junction is not consistent with the germline gene, which may arise from a read error. The J gene is TRBJ2-1, the V gene TRBV12-3 or TRBV12-4; 10 bases are shared with TRBD2. The CDR3 sequence is 18 residues long. The CDR3 DNA sequence: TGTGCCTGCAGTTTAGGTAGGAGCGGGGGGGCCCCCTACAATGAGCAGTTCTTC. The encoded protein is CACSLGRSGGAPYNEQFF.

This clonotype has just a few counts. The chain employs TRBV19 and TRBJ2-1; TRBD2 might be the D (5 bases). This CDR3 has 14 residues. Germline-derived CDR1 and CDR2 are LNHDA and SQIVND (reference sequence). V was clipped by 9 bases and J by 8 bases, with 20 bases between them. CDR3 loop: CASTVWGVGHEQFF. The CDR3 nucleotides read TGTGCCAGCACCGTGTGGGGAGTAGGTCATGAGCAGTTCTTC. Based on the CDR3 plus reference TRBV19 and TRBJ2-1, the full variable domain is DGGITQSPKYLFRKEGQNVTLSCEQNLNHDAMYWYRQDPGQGLRLIYYSQIVNDFQKGDIAEGYSVSREKKESFPLTVTSAQKNPTAFYLCASTVWGVGHEQFFGPGTRLTVL.

This clonotype was found a few times. V and J are TRBV20-1 and TRBJ1-1; the match to TRBD1 covers 8 bases. CDR1 DFQATT and CDR2 SNEGSKA come from the germline V gene (reference sequence). The CDR3 length is 14 residues. Trimming at V came to 3 bases and at J to 5 bases, leaving 8 bases not matched to a gene. CDR3 sequence: CSARQTGDDTEAFF. CDR3 bases: TGCAGTGCTAGGCAGACAGGGGATGATACTGAAGCTTTCTTT.